These T cell receptor beta chains were read from a single sample in a study of vaccination and CD4 T cells after COVID-19. Their recognized antigens are unknown. TCRdb called the PCR reads again in MiXCR, with one record for every CDR3 protein. The sample lists 4,500 to 5,500 distinct CDR3 sequences; roughly two fifths were seen once. Sample: CD4+ T cells from blood, cultured in vitro. These receptors were obtained from a human donor in good health. CDR3s include the opening cysteine and the closing phenylalanine or tryptophan. The order of the fields is clone size, V gene, J gene, D gene, CDR3 protein, CDR3 DNA. A D gene is named only where the DNA matches it firmly. Some rows have no size entry. The others give once, few or many, or a class for an expanded clone.

>-|TRBV7-2|TRBJ2-3|-
CASSFGTADTQYF
TGTGCCAGCAGCTTCGGGACTGCAGATACGCAGTATTTT
>-|TRBV5-4|TRBJ2-7|TRBD1
CASSPDRQGGGEQYF
TGTGCCAGCAGCCCGGATCGACAGGGTGGCGGCGAGCAGTACTTC
>few|TRBV6-1|TRBJ1-1|-
CASRQGNTEAFF
TGTGCCAGTAGACAAGGCAACACTGAAGCTTTCTTT
>-|TRBV7-9|TRBJ1-1|-
CASSLLNTEAFF
TGTGCCAGCAGCTTACTGAACACTGAAGCTTTCTTT
>-|TRBV7-2|TRBJ2-7|-
CASSTAGTRYEQYF
TGTGCCAGCAGCACAGCCGGGACCCGCTACGAGCAGTACTTC
>-|TRBV19|TRBJ2-3|TRBD1
CASSTTGAFTDTQYF
TGTGCCAGTAGTACCACAGGGGCCTTCACAGATACGCAGTATTTT
>-|TRBV6-1|TRBJ2-7|TRBD2
CASKTSGSRGSYEQYF
TGTGCCAGCAAGACTAGCGGGAGTAGGGGCTCCTACGAGCAGTACTTC
>-|TRBV30|TRBJ1-1|TRBD1
CAWNRVGQGASEAFF
TGTGCCTGGAACCGGGTAGGACAGGGGGCTTCTGAAGCTTTCTTT
>-|TRBV7-9|TRBJ1-3|-
CASSRGNTIYF
TGTGCCAGCAGCCGAGGAAACACCATATATTTT
>-|TRBV11-3|TRBJ2-1|-
CASSLEGGASSYNEQFF
TGTGCCAGCAGCTTAGAGGGCGGGGCCAGCTCCTACAATGAGCAGTTCTTC
>few|TRBV7-9|TRBJ2-3|-
CASSLGRTDTQYF
TGTGCCAGCAGCTTAGGTAGGACAGATACGCAGTATTTT
>-|TRBV20-1|TRBJ1-4|-
CSASLGYREKLFF
TGCAGTGCTAGTTTGGGTTATCGGGAAAAACTGTTTTTT
>-|TRBV6-1|TRBJ2-2|-
CASSSGRGSGELFF
TGTGCCAGCAGTAGTGGAAGGGGTTCCGGGGAGCTGTTTTTT
>large|TRBV20-1|TRBJ2-3|-
CSADRGSPNTDTQYF
TGCAGTGCTGACCGAGGTAGCCCCAACACAGATACGCAGTATTTT
>once|TRBV2|TRBJ1-1|-
CASSLQRGTEAFF
TGTGCCAGCAGTCTCCAACGAGGGACTGAAGCTTTCTTT
>-|TRBV28|TRBJ2-1|TRBD2
CASSATSLGVDEQFF
TGTGCCAGCAGTGCGACTAGCCTAGGTGTGGATGAGCAGTTCTTC
>few|TRBV20-1|TRBJ2-5|TRBD1
CSATRPGTGMVGETQYF
TGCAGTGCTACGCGTCCCGGGACAGGGATGGTTGGGGAGACCCAGTACTTC
>few|TRBV7-2|TRBJ1-6|-
CASSLPPLVASSYNSPLHF
TGTGCCAGCAGCTTACCGCCTTTGGTAGCCAGCTCCTATAATTCACCCCTCCACTTT
>few|TRBV11-2|TRBJ1-1|TRBD1
CASSLGEGQGRTEAFF
TGTGCCAGCAGCTTAGGCGAAGGACAGGGGCGGACTGAAGCTTTCTTT
>-|TRBV4-1|TRBJ1-5|-
CASSQDGGGEQPQHF
TGCGCCAGCAGCCAAGATGGGGGGGGCGAACAGCCCCAGCATTTT